What follows are 10 T cell receptor beta chains derived from one specimen sequenced in a study of shared clonotypes between healthy human individuals (dated by TCRdb to between 2020 and 2021). Library method: the immunoSEQ multiplex PCR assay. Entries here come from immuneACCESS through TCRdb and include only in-frame sequences with V and J called. Some clones fail to appear in such tables; in the studies checked, an unresolved V gene covers under half of the shortfall, and the cause of the remainder is unknown. Across this sample there are about 1 million clones, with roughly 70% seen only once. Clones ranked in the top ten supply roughly 1.5% of the sample. The specimen was memory CD4+ T cells sorted from blood. The intended sense of this specimen's cell subset or site label: CD45RA-negative fraction. The receptors originated from a young man in good health.

In DNA form, the CDR3 reads TGTGCCAGCAGTTCCGCGGACAGGATGAATGAAAAACTGTTTTTT. Amino acids: CASSSADRMNEKLFF. The chain links TRBV28 to TRBJ1-4, with 7 bases matching TRBD1. Germline lookup yields CDR1 MDHEN and CDR2 SYDVKM. V shed 4 bases and J 5 bases; nucleotides not matched to a gene: 7. CDR3 length: 15 residues. The full variable domain, its missing parts supplied by reference TRBV28 and TRBJ1-4, is DVKVTQSSRYLVKRTGEKVFLECVQDMDHENMFWYRQDPGLGLRLIYFSYDVKMKEKGDIPEGYSVSREKKERFSLILESASTNQTSMYLCASSSADRMNEKLFFGSGTQLSVL.

This rearrangement joins TRBV5-1 to TRBJ1-3; weak D call: TRBD1 (6 bases). Trimming stripped 2 bases from V and 2 bases from J, with 14 bases between. CDR3 length: 16 amino acids. Germline lookup yields CDR1 SGHRS and CDR2 YFSETQ. CDR3 sequence (DNA): TGCGCCAGCAGCTTAACAGGGTACGGGGCTGGAAACACCATATATTTT. Its protein product is CASSLTGYGAGNTIYF.

This clone was seen only once. CDR3 protein: CASSLVSGGIYGYTF. The CDR3 region has the DNA TGCGCCAGCAGCTTGGTTTCAGGGGGCATCTATGGCTACACCTTC. The rearrangement links TRBV5-1 to TRBJ1-2, with 8 nucleotides matching TRBD1. V shed 0 bases, J shed 4 bases, and the junction held 5 bases outside the gene matches. Germline loops: CDR1 SGHRS, CDR2 YFSETQ. There are 15 residues in the CDR3.

The CDR3 here is CASRGLAGGIEQFF. The CDR3 coding sequence is TGTGCCAGCAGGGGCCTAGCGGGAGGGATTGAGCAGTTCTTC. The chain recombines TRBV2 with TRBJ2-1, with 12 bases aligning to TRBD2. There are 14 residues in the CDR3. V was pared by 6 bases and J by 9 bases, with 6 bases of the junction left unmatched. The germline V gene has CDR1 SNHLY and CDR2 FYNNEI.

This chain joins TRBV19 and TRBJ2-2; unclear D gene. With 10 bases removed from V and 0 bases from J, the gap between germline ends came to 12 bases. The CDR3 is 14 amino acids. The germline gives CDR1 LNHDA, CDR2 SQIVND (reference sequence). CDR3 sequence reads: CATKRTTNTGELFF. The DNA of the CDR3 is TGTGCCACCAAAAGGACGACGAACACCGGGGAGCTGTTTTTT.

The gene calls are TRBV30 and TRBJ2-1, with 9 bases identical to TRBD2. There are 14 residues in the CDR3. Looked up from germline, CDR1 is GTSNPN and CDR2 is SVGIG (reference sequence). J gave up 10 bases and V 4 bases, and 11 bases lay outside the gene matches. The CDR3 sequence: CAWTWGLAPWEQFF. CDR3 nucleotide sequence: TGTGCCTGGACGTGGGGACTAGCACCGTGGGAGCAGTTCTTC.

This clone was observed a handful of times. The genes are TRBV5-4 and TRBJ1-1; 7 bases agree with TRBD1. CDR1 is SGHNT, CDR2 YYREEE, per germline (reference sequence). J was trimmed by 6 bases and V by 5 bases; bases with no gene match: 10. This CDR3 comprises 14 residues. CDR3 nucleotides: TGTGCCAGCAGTTACCAGACAGGGAGCGCTGAAGCTTTCTTT. Amino acids: CASSYQTGSAEAFF.

V and J are TRBV5-1 and TRBJ2-3; 8 bases align to TRBD1. This CDR3 region has 14 residues. Losses at the gene ends were 4 bases for V and 3 bases for J; bases not matched to a gene: 4. Germline V gene sequence: CDR1 SGHRS, CDR2 YFSETQ. This CDR3 is CASSTTGGTDTQYF. CDR3 nucleotide sequence: TGCGCCAGCAGCACAACAGGGGGGACAGATACGCAGTATTTT. The full variable domain, rest sourced from reference TRBV5-1 and TRBJ2-3, is KAGVTQTPRYLIKTRGQQVTLSCSPISGHRSVSWYQQTPGQGLQFLFEYFSETQRNKGNFPGRFSGRQFSNSRSEMNVSTLELGDSALYLCASSTTGGTDTQYFGPGTRLTVL.

The chain combines TRBV2 with TRBJ1-1; no clear D. Per the germline V gene, CDR1 is SNHLY and CDR2 is FYNNEI. CDR3 length: 13 amino acids. Trimming left V 8 bases short and J 1 base short, with 11 bases between. CDR3 in amino acids: CASVKGTNTEAFF. CDR3 DNA: TGTGCCAGCGTCAAGGGCACGAACACTGAAGCTTTCTTT.

This clone was observed once. The V call is TRBV27, the J call TRBJ2-7; 11 positions match TRBD2. CDR3 length equals 14 residues. Trimming took 6 bases from V and 2 from J; bases not matched to a gene: 3. Germline assignment: CDR1 MNHEY and CDR2 SMNVEV (reference sequence). The CDR3 region has the DNA TGTGCCAGCAGCCCTAGCGGGGGGCCCTACGAGCAGTACTTC. It codes for CASSPSGGPYEQYF.